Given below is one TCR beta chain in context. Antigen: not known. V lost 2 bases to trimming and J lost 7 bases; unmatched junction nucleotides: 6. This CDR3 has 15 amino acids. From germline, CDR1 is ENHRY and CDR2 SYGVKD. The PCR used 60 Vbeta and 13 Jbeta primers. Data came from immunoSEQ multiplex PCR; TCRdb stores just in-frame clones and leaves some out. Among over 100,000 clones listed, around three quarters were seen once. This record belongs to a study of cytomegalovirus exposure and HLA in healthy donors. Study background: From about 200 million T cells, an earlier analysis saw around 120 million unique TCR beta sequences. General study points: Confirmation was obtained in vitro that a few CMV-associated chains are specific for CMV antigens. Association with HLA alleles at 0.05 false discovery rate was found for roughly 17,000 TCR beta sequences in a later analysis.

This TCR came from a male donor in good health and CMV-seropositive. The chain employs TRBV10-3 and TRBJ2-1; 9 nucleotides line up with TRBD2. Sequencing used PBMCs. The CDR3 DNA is TGTGCCATCAGTGAGCCTAGCGGGATTACGAATGAGCAGTTCTTC. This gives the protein CAISEPSGITNEQFF.